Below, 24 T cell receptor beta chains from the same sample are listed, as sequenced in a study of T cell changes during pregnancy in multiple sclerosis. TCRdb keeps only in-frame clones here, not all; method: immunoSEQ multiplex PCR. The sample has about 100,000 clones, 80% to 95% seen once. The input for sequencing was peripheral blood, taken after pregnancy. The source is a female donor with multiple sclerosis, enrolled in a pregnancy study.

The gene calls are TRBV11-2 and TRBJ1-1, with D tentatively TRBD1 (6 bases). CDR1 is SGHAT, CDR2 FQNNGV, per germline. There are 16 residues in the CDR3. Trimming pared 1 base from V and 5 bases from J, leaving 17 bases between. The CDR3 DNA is TGTGCCAGCAGCTTAGGAAGAACCAGGGGTCGAACTGAAGCTTTCTTT. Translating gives CASSLGRTRGRTEAFF.

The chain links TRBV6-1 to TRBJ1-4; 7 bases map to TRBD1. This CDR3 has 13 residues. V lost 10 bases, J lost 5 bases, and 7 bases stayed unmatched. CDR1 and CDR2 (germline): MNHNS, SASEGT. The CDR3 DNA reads TGTGCCACCCTTCGGACAGGCAATGAAAAACTGTTTTTT. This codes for CATLRTGNEKLFF.

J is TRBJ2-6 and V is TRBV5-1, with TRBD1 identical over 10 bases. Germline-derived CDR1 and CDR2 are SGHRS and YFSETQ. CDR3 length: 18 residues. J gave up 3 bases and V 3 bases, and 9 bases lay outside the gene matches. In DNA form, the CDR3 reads TGCGCCAGCAGCTGGACCGGGACAGGGGTGGTTGGGGCCAACGTCCTGACTTTC. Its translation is CASSWTGTGVVGANVLTF.

CDR3 sequence reads: CASSLVVQGLSNQPQHF. In nucleotides, the CDR3 is TGTGCCAGCAGCTTAGTAGTCCAGGGGCTAAGCAATCAGCCCCAGCATTTT. This chain links TRBV7-9 with TRBJ1-5; TRBD1 is a possible D gene (6 bases). V was shortened by 1 base and J by 1 base, with 14 bases between the two germline ends. CDR3 length: 17 amino acids. Germline values: CDR1 SEHNR, CDR2 FQNEAQ (reference sequence).

The CDR3 protein is CASSPQQGEGGYTF. The CDR3 DNA reads TGTGCCAGCAGTCCGCAACAGGGAGAAGGAGGCTACACCTTC. J is TRBJ1-2 and V is TRBV6-5; D possibly corresponds to TRBD1 (6 bases). Germline loops: CDR1 MNHEY, CDR2 SVGAGI. The V end lost 5 bases, the J end lost 8 bases, and 18 bases lay between the germline ends. The CDR3 is 14 amino acids.

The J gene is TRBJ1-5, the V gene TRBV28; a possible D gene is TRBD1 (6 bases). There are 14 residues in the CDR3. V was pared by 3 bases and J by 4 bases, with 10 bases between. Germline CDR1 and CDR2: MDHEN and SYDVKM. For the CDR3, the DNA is TGTGCCAGCAGTTTCCCCGACAGGAATCAGCCCCAGCATTTT. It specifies CASSFPDRNQPQHF.

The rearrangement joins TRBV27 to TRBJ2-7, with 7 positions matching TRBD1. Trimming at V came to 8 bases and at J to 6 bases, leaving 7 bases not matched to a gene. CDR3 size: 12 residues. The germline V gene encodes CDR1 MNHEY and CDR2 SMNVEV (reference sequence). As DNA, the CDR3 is TGTGCCAGCTGGGACAGCCCCTCCGAGCAGTACTTC. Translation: CASWDSPSEQYF.

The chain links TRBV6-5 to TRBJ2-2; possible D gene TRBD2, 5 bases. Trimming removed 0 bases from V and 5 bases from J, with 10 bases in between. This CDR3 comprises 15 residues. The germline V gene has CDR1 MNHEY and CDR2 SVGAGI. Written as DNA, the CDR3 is TGTGCCAGCAGTTACTCAGCGGTCGTTACCGGGGAGCTGTTTTTT. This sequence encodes CASSYSAVVTGELFF.

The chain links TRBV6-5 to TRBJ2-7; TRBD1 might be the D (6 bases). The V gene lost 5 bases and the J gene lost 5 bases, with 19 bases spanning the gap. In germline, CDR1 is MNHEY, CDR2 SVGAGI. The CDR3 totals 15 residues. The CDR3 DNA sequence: TGTGCCAGCAGTCCCGGACGAGGGGGTTTCGACGAGCAGTACTTC. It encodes CASSPGRGGFDEQYF.

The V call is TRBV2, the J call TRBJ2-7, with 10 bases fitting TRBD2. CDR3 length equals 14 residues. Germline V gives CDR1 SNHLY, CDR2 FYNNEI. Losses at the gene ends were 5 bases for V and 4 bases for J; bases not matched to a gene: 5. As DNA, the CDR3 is TGTGCCAGCAGTTCAAGCGGGAGGGCTTACGAGCAGTACTTC. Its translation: CASSSSGRAYEQYF.

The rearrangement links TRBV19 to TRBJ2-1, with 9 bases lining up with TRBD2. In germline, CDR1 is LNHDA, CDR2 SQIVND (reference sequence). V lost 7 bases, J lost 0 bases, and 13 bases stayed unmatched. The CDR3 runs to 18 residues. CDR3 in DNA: TGTGCCAGTACTGGGGGGACTAGCATCCCTCACTCCTACAATGAGCAGTTCTTC. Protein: CASTGGTSIPHSYNEQFF.

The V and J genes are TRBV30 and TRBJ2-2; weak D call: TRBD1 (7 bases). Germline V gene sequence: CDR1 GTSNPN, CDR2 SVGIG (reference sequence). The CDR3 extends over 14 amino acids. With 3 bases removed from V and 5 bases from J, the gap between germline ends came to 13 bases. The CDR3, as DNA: TGTGCCTGGAGGGGGGGACAGAGAACCGGGGAGCTGTTTTTT. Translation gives CAWRGGQRTGELFF.

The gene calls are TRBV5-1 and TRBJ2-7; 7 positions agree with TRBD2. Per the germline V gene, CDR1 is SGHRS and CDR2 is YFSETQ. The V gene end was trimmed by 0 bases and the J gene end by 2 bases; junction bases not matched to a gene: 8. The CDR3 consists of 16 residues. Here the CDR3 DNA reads TGCGCCAGCAGCTTGGGGGCGGCAGGGACTACCTACGAGCAGTACTTC. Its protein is CASSLGAAGTTYEQYF.

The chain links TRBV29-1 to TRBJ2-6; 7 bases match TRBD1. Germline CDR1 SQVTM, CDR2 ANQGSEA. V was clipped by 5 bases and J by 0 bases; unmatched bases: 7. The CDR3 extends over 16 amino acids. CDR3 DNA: TGCAGCGTTCTTGGACAGGCCCTCTCTGGGGCCAACGTCCTGACTTTC. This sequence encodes CSVLGQALSGANVLTF. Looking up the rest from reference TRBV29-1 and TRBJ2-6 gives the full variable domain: SAVISQKPSRDICQRGTSLTIQCQVDSQVTMMFWYRQQPGQSLTLIATANQGSEATYESGFVIDKFPISRPNLTFSTLTVSNMSPEDSSIYLCSVLGQALSGANVLTFGAGSRLTVL.

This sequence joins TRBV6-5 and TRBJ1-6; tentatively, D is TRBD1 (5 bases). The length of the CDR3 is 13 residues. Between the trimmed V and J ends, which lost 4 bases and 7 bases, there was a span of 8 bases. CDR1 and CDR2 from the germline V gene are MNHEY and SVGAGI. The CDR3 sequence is CASSWGVNSPLHF. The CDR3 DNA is TGTGCCAGCAGTTGGGGGGTAAATTCACCCCTCCACTTT.

CDR3 amino acids: CASSEGTGVFEQYF. CDR3 DNA: TGTGCCAGCAGTGAAGGGACAGGAGTTTTTGAGCAGTACTTC. The V call is TRBV2, the J call TRBJ2-7; 7 positions match TRBD1. The CDR3 extends over 14 amino acids. Germline values: CDR1 SNHLY, CDR2 FYNNEI. Trimming took 1 base from V and 7 from J; bases not matched to a gene: 7.

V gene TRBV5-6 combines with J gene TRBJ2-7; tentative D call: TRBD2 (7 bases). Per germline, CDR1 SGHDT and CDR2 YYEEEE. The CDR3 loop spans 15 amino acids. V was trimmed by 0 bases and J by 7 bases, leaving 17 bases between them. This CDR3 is CASSLAGAGASEQYF. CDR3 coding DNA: TGTGCCAGCAGCTTGGCGGGGGCGGGGGCGAGTGAGCAGTACTTC.

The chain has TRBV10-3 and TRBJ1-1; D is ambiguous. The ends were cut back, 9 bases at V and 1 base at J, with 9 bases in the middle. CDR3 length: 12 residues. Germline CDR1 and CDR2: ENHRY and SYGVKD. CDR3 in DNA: TGTGCCATATCCCCTACGAACACTGAAGCTTTCTTT. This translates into CAISPTNTEAFF.

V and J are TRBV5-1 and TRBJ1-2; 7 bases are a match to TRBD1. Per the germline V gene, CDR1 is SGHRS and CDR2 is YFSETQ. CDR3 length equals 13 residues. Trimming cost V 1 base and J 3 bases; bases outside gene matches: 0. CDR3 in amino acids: CASSLTGDYGYTF. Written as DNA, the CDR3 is TGCGCCAGCAGCTTGACAGGGGACTATGGCTACACCTTC.

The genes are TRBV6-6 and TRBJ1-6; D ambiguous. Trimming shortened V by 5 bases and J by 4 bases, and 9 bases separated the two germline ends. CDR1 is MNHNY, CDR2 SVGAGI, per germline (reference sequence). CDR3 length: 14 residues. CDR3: CASSTGTYNSPLHF. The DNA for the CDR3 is TGTGCCAGCAGTACGGGAACGTATAATTCACCCCTCCACTTT.

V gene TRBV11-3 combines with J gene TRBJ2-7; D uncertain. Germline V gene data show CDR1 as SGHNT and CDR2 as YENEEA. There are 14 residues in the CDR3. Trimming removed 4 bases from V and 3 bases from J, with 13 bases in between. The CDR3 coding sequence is TGTGCCAGCAGCTCATTTTCCATCAGCTACGAGCAGTACTTC. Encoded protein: CASSSFSISYEQYF. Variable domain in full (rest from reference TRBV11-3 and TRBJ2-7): EAGVVQSPRYKIIEKKQPVAFWCNPISGHNTLYWYLQNLGQGPELLIRYENEEAVDDSQLPKDRFSAERLKGVDSTLKIQPAELGDSAVYLCASSSFSISYEQYFGPGTRLTVT.

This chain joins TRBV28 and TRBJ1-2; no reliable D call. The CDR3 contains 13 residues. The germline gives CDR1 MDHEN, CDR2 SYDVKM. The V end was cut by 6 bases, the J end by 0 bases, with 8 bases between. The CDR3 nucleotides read TGTGCCAGCAGATCTGGGCCTAACTATGGCTACACCTTC. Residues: CASRSGPNYGYTF.

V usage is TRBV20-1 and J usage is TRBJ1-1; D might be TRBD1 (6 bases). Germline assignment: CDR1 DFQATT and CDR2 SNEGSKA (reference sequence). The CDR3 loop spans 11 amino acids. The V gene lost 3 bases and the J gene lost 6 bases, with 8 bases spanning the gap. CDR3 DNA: TGCAGTGCTAGGTCAGGGGCTGAAGCTTTCTTT. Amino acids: CSARSGAEAFF.

The CDR3 sequence: CASSRTWGELVTEAFF. Written as DNA, the CDR3 is TGTGCCAGCAGTCGAACCTGGGGAGAGCTGGTCACTGAAGCTTTCTTT. The rearrangement uses TRBV7-2 and TRBJ1-1; the D is unclear. V lost 6 bases to trimming and J lost 4 bases, with 21 bases between them. The CDR3 has 16 residues. Germline CDR1 SGHTA, CDR2 FQGNSA.